This TCR beta chain was observed in a study of blood T cell repertoires in COVID-19. Study in general: Sources were T cells, B-cell-depleted T cells, or PBMCs; the material itself was cDNA or gDNA.

The table came from immunoSEQ multiplex PCR; TCRdb's copy has only in-frame clones and leaves some out. This sample has about 200,000 clones; over 75% occur once, and the top ten carry under 2.5%. CDR1 MDHEN and CDR2 SYDVKM come from the germline V gene. With 7 bases clipped from V and 1 base from J, the junction kept 9 bases outside the gene matches. This CDR3 has 15 amino acids. V usage is TRBV28 and J usage is TRBJ1-1; TRBD1 agrees at 7 bases. The sequenced sample was peripheral blood. The origin of this receptor is a man aged 40-49 years with active or convalescent COVID-19. The CDR3 coding sequence is TGTGCCAGCACCTCCTCGACAGGGTGGAACACTGAAGCTTTCTTT. Its protein product is CASTSSTGWNTEAFF.